This TCR beta chain was profiled in a study of beta chain features in type 1 diabetes (dated by TCRdb to the late 2010s). In terms of the full investigation: Patients and healthy donors did not differ in mean age, gender distribution, total cell number or subset yield. The study compared TCRB repertoires of sorted circulating CD4+ T cell subsets between recently diagnosed type 1 diabetes patients and matched healthy donors. Naive and central memory subsets were obtained from all 30 or so donors, but regulatory and stem cell-like memory subsets were isolated from only 8 patients and 8 healthy donors. A total of 85 million to 140 million sorted cells were examined across all samples, and the number of cells per subset was strongly correlated with RNA yield. The research as a whole found: PCR might favor shorter templates, but patient and control samples were amplified and corrected together, so any skew would affect both groups equally. In all four CD4+ subsets, TCRB CDR3 length was moderately but significantly shorter in type 1 diabetes patients. At VDJ recombination sites, patients with type 1 diabetes made fewer insertions and deleted more nucleotides, a pattern implying thymic rearrangement abnormalities. The naive, central memory and regulatory TCRB repertoires appeared to resemble one another more closely among patients than among healthy donors. HLA sub-analyses involved small numbers of individuals, so any influence of HLA type on TCRB rearrangement remained unresolved. Because cDNA rather than genomic DNA was sequenced, highly expressing activated cells could have been over-represented, although no difference in activation and CD3 levels was found between groups.

Comment on this clone: Which antigen it targets is not known. No per-base quality is available; no much larger clone lies one base away.

All of the isolated RNA was reverse transcribed with the High Capacity cDNA Reverse Transcription Kit, so expressed TCRB transcripts were sequenced. Naive, central memory and regulatory T cell samples underwent deep immunoSEQ sequencing, averaging roughly 3.3 million total reads per sample. After sorted cells were lysed in RLT buffer, RNA was extracted with DNase-treated RNeasy Micro or Mini kits, with the choice depending on cell number. Each cell subset was processed on its own to prevent cross-contamination, while patient and healthy donor samples were processed together. The immunoSEQ multiplex PCR was used to amplify TCRB sequences from cDNA, generating 87-bp fragments that spanned the CDR3 region. Sequencing of the amplicons was performed on the Illumina HiSeq platform. As for how the authors treated the data: Synthetic template baselines were used to correct PCR bias computationally, reads within Hamming distance 2 were collapsed, and singletons that could not be merged were discarded. Reads were aligned to IMGT to assign V, D and J genes, CDR3 length, and insertions or deletions at six rearrangement sites. Within each subset, clonotype counts were normalized to sorted cell number, after which true diversity and Gini coefficients were computed with the tcR R package. Repertoire sharing was quantified using the overlap coefficient calculated on TCRB nucleotide sequences. This immuneACCESS table, as held by TCRdb, lists in-frame sequences with V and J called but not all clones. Of the missing ones, under half trace to an unresolved V gene in checked studies; the others have no known cause. V and J calls and clone size follow that table, whereas D and trimming were derived from the DNA. The sample has some 44,000 clones on record, roughly 70% of them singletons. The ten top clones hold around 2.1% of the sample.

CDR1 and CDR2 (SGHRS, YFSETQ) derive from the germline V gene. V loses 0 bases of germline sequence and J loses 6 bases, and the interval between the two ends is 10 bases. The CDR3 sequence holds 13 residues, the cysteine and phenylalanine included. Of all the DNA, just the CDR3 is kept, 39 bases in frame from base 1. Each donor gave one peripheral blood draw, approximately 100 mL on average, collected into heparinised tubes. A BD FACSAria II and a panel including CD45RO, CCR7, CD25, CD127, CD95 and CD27 were used to sort naive, central memory, regulatory and stem cell-like memory CD4+ T cells. Purity was above 95% for every sorted population. PBMCs were isolated right away by Lymphoprep density gradient centrifugation and were stained directly, without culture. So that batch effects would be minimized, each experiment stained and sorted samples in pairs, pairing one healthy donor with one patient.

The sample comprised Tregs from blood. In the paper's terms, the cell subset or site label means: regulatory CD4+ T cells. Here the chain combines TRBV5-1 and TRBJ2-7, and the D gene may be TRBD2, 5 bases matching. The TCR comes from a woman aged 18 to 35 with type 1 diabetes. The CDR3 protein is CASSLGNRGEQYF. The DNA sequence is as follows: TGCGCCAGCAGCTTGGGCAATCGGGGCGAGCAGTACTTC.